The 31 T cell receptor beta chains given below trace back to one sample, sequenced in a study of T-cell memory formation after mild COVID-19. MiXCR was run by TCRdb on the 5' RACE reads, yielding one entry per CDR3 protein. The sample gives roughly 150,000 distinct CDR3 sequences, around 13% of which show up once; approximately 3.3% is in the top ten. The sample was PBMCs or a T cell subset sorted from them (not recorded which). The receptors derive from a young man who had mild COVID-19 (a few samples of this study predate the infection). Cell type and time point are not known.

This clonotype appeared a few times. V gene TRBV3-1 combines with J gene TRBJ2-5, with D unresolved. This CDR3 contains 13 residues. From germline, CDR1 is LGHDT and CDR2 YNNKEL (reference sequence). V was clipped by 4 bases and J by 5 bases, with 11 bases between them. The DNA of the CDR3 is TGTGCCAGCAGCCGGCCAGGTAGTGAGACCCAGTACTTC. Translation: CASSRPGSETQYF.

J is TRBJ2-2 and V is TRBV29-1; D is unclear. V was cut by 6 bases and J by 7 bases, with 9 bases left in between. Germline V CDR1 and CDR2: SQVTM, ANQGSEA. The CDR3 runs to 11 residues. CDR3: CSVQTRGELFF. CDR3 bases: TGCAGCGTCCAGACACGCGGGGAGCTGTTTTTT.

The chain uses TRBV24-1 and TRBJ2-1, with a weak D call TRBD2 (5 bases). V shed 3 bases and J shed 0 bases, with 11 bases lying between them. Germline-derived CDR1 and CDR2 are KGHDR and SFDVKD. CDR3 length equals 16 residues. CDR3 protein: CATSDERLSSYNEQFF. The CDR3 region has the DNA TGTGCCACCAGTGATGAGCGGTTGAGCTCCTACAATGAGCAGTTCTTC.

The V call is TRBV5-1, the J call TRBJ2-2; D ambiguous. This CDR3 region has 13 residues. Between the trimmed V and J ends, which lost 7 bases and 3 bases, there was a span of 10 bases. The germline CDR1 and CDR2 sequences are SGHRS and YFSETQ. This CDR3 reads CASSDVDTGELFF. CDR3 nucleotide sequence: TGCGCCAGCTCGGACGTAGACACCGGGGAGCTGTTTTTT.

The table lists this clonotype with many counts. The chain joins TRBV4-2 to TRBJ2-1; D is unresolved. The germline V gene has CDR1 LGHNA and CDR2 YNFKEQ. The germline V and J ends were trimmed by 5 bases and 7 bases, with 21 bases remaining between them. There are 16 residues in the CDR3. The CDR3 region is CASSYSLMTLPNEQFF. The CDR3, as DNA: TGTGCCAGCAGCTACTCCCTTATGACTCTACCGAATGAGCAGTTCTTC.

This clonotype turned up a few times. The J gene is TRBJ2-7, the V gene TRBV7-9; 9 bases are shared with TRBD1. Germline V gene data show CDR1 as SEHNR and CDR2 as FQNEAQ (reference sequence). Trimming cost V 2 bases and J 5 bases; bases outside gene matches: 7. This CDR3 comprises 15 residues. The CDR3 nucleotides are TGTGCCAGCAGCTTAAGGGGACAGGGAATTCACGAGCAGTACTTC. Its translation: CASSLRGQGIHEQYF.

The chain uses TRBV7-2 and TRBJ2-2; D may be TRBD1 (6 bases). From germline, CDR1 is SGHTA and CDR2 FQGNSA. The CDR3 has 15 residues. The ends were cut back, 5 bases at V and 4 bases at J, with 14 bases in the middle. CDR3: CASSVTGLGTGELFF. CDR3 coding DNA: TGTGCCAGCAGCGTAACAGGGTTGGGCACCGGGGAGCTGTTTTTT.

The chain combines TRBV5-1 with TRBJ1-2; TRBD1 is a possible D gene (5 bases). V dropped 0 bases and J dropped 1 base, with 7 bases sitting between them. This CDR3 region has 14 residues. Per the germline V gene, CDR1 is SGHRS and CDR2 is YFSETQ. The chain's CDR3 is CASSLGTFNYGYTF. The DNA of the CDR3 is TGCGCCAGCAGCTTGGGGACATTTAACTATGGCTACACCTTC.

This clonotype was picked up a small number of times. V and J are TRBV12-3 or TRBV12-4 and TRBJ2-3, with D unclear. CDR3 length: 14 residues. V lost 1 base and J 2 bases, leaving 7 bases between the germline ends. Here the CDR3 DNA reads TGTGCCAGCAGTTTAGGTGGGCACACAGATACGCAGTATTTT. Translation: CASSLGGHTDTQYF.

The CDR3 spells CASRARQEQETQYF. DNA of the CDR3: TGCGCCAGCAGAGCGAGACAGGAGCAAGAGACCCAGTACTTC. The gene calls are TRBV5-1 and TRBJ2-5, with D possibly TRBD1 on 6 matching bases. The germline V gene has CDR1 SGHRS and CDR2 YFSETQ. Trimming removed 5 bases at V and 2 bases at J, with 13 bases between. CDR3 size: 14 residues.

The V and J genes are TRBV20-1 and TRBJ2-5, with TRBD2 matching over 10 bases. The length of the CDR3 is 15 residues. CDR1 is DFQATT, CDR2 SNEGSKA, per germline (reference sequence). V trimming: 6 bases; J trimming: 2 bases; junction bases outside the gene matches: 9. The CDR3 coding sequence is TGCAGTGCGACTCCTACTAGCGGGGATCAAGAGACCCAGTACTTC. This gives the protein CSATPTSGDQETQYF.

This clonotype was seen a few times. The genes are TRBV10-3 and TRBJ1-1; D gene uncertain. This CDR3 region has 14 residues. Germline CDR1 and CDR2: ENHRY and SYGVKD. V was trimmed by 3 bases and J by 3 bases, leaving 11 bases between them. CDR3 protein: CAISDVTAYTEAFF. CDR3 coding DNA: TGTGCCATCAGTGATGTGACGGCTTACACTGAAGCTTTCTTT.

This clonotype was observed a few times. The J gene is TRBJ2-5, the V gene TRBV5-1; 8 bases are shared with TRBD1. This CDR3 is built from 15 residues. Germline V gene data show CDR1 as SGHRS and CDR2 as YFSETQ. The ends lost 4 bases at V and 5 bases at J; junction bases unmatched: 10. The CDR3 DNA is TGCGCCAGCAGCACTGGACAGGGCCGGGGGGAGACCCAGTACTTC. It encodes CASSTGQGRGETQYF. Drawing the rest from reference TRBV5-1 and TRBJ2-5, the complete variable domain is KAGVTQTPRYLIKTRGQQVTLSCSPISGHRSVSWYQQTPGQGLQFLFEYFSETQRNKGNFPGRFSGRQFSNSRSEMNVSTLELGDSALYLCASSTGQGRGETQYFGPGTRLLVL.

This chain joins TRBV24-1 and TRBJ2-5; D possibly corresponds to TRBD2 (5 bases). CDR1 is KGHDR and CDR2 is SFDVKD in the germline V gene. Between the trimmed V and J ends, which lost 1 base and 5 bases, there was a span of 16 bases. There are 16 residues in the CDR3. The CDR3 loop reads CATSDLVAGVDETQYF. The CDR3 nucleotides are TGTGCCACCAGTGATTTAGTCGCCGGGGTGGACGAGACCCAGTACTTC.

On this clonotype itself: Likely a read error: the CDR3 ends without its conserved phenylalanine or tryptophan. The J gene is TRBJ2-7, the V gene TRBV20-1; D gene uncertain. CDR1 DFQATT and CDR2 SNEGSKA come from the germline V gene (reference sequence). This CDR3 has 14 amino acids. V was pared by 4 bases and J by 3 bases, with 16 bases between. As DNA, the CDR3 is TGCAGTGCTATACGCGGCGTGAAAGGCTACGAGCAGTACTTA. This sequence encodes CSAIRGVKGYEQYL.

This clonotype was seen a handful of times. V and J are TRBV2 and TRBJ2-7, with D perhaps TRBD2 (6 bases). The CDR3 loop spans 14 amino acids. Between the trimmed V and J ends, which lost 8 bases and 0 bases, there was a span of 14 bases. CDR1 is SNHLY, CDR2 FYNNEI, per germline. The CDR3 region is CASRESRSSYEQYF. In nucleotides, the CDR3 is TGTGCCAGCCGGGAGTCCCGGAGCTCCTACGAGCAGTACTTC.

The rearrangement uses TRBV6-6 and TRBJ1-6, with 8 bases aligning to TRBD1. J was trimmed by 7 bases and V by 6 bases; bases with no gene match: 8. Germline V lookup: CDR1 MNHNY, CDR2 SVGAGI (reference sequence). This CDR3 region has 15 residues. In nucleotides, the CDR3 is TGTGCCAGCAGCCTGGGACAGGTTCTCAATTCACCCCTCCACTTT. Translating it yields CASSLGQVLNSPLHF.

This clonotype showed up many times. This chain uses TRBV7-3 with TRBJ2-3; the match to TRBD2 covers 9 bases. Germline loops: CDR1 SGHTA, CDR2 FQGTGA. This CDR3 has 14 amino acids. Unmatched junction bases numbered 1, after V lost 1 base and J lost 5 bases. The CDR3 DNA is TGTGCCAGCAGCTTAAGCGGGGGGGAAGATACGCAGTATTTT. It yields the protein CASSLSGGEDTQYF.

The J gene is TRBJ1-1, the V gene TRBV6-7, with D possibly matching TRBD1 (6 bases). TRBV6-7 is an ORF for which the function is uncertain. Trimming took 4 bases from V and 5 from J, leaving 11 bases between them. This CDR3 has 13 amino acids. The CDR3 sequence is CASSWQGWTEAFF. The CDR3 coding sequence is TGTGCCAGCAGTTGGCAGGGGTGGACTGAAGCTTTCTTT.

This sequence joins TRBV21-1 and TRBJ2-5; the D call in the table, TRBD1, was not verified against the DNA. TRBV21-1 is a pseudogene locus. The CDR3 runs 16 residues. The CDR3 DNA reads TGTGCCAGCACCCAAAGGAGGCGGGGGGGGCGGAAGACCCAGTACTTC. Protein: CASTQRRRGGRKTQYF.

This clonotype appeared a few times. V and J are TRBV7-2 and TRBJ2-7; 7 bases agree with TRBD1. The CDR3 extends over 14 amino acids. After removal of 4 bases from V and 6 bases from J, the junction contained 9 bases not matched to a gene. Per the germline V gene, CDR1 is SGHTA and CDR2 is FQGNSA. CDR3 protein: CASSSYRGSGEQYV. The CDR3, as DNA: TGTGCCAGCAGCTCTTACAGGGGATCGGGCGAGCAGTACGTC.

This rearrangement joins TRBV7-2 to TRBJ1-1, with a tentative D call TRBD1 (5 bases). Trimming cost V 8 bases and J 1 base, with 11 bases left between them. CDR3 length: 13 amino acids. Germline V gene data show CDR1 as SGHTA and CDR2 as FQGNSA. CDR3: CASLRGRNTEAFF. The CDR3 bases are TGTGCCAGCCTAAGGGGCAGGAACACTGAAGCTTTCTTT.

This chain connects TRBV7-2 to TRBJ1-2, with D unclear. The length of the CDR3 is 13 residues. The V gene lost 11 bases and the J gene lost 7 bases, with 20 bases spanning the gap. Germline loops: CDR1 SGHTA, CDR2 FQGNSA. The CDR3 sequence is CASNGIPGSGYTF. Written as DNA, the CDR3 is TGTGCCTCTAACGGGATCCCCGGTTCTGGCTACACCTTC.

This clonotype has just a few counts. The rearrangement joins TRBV18 to TRBJ2-7; D unclear. Trimming left V 6 bases short and J 3 bases short, with 15 bases between. CDR1 and CDR2 from the germline V gene are KGHSH and LQKENI. The CDR3 is 14 amino acids. This CDR3 reads CASSPFPPDYEQYV. The CDR3 DNA sequence: TGTGCCAGCTCCCCTTTCCCCCCCGACTACGAGCAGTACGTC.

This chain connects TRBV6-1 to TRBJ2-7; 7 bases align to TRBD1. CDR1 and CDR2 (germline): MNHNS, SASEGT. V trimming: 6 bases; J trimming: 2 bases; junction bases outside the gene matches: 7. The CDR3 is 14 residues long. CDR3: CASRQGVTTYEQYV. DNA for the CDR3: TGTGCCAGCAGGCAGGGGGTTACCACCTACGAGCAGTACGTC.

The chain recombines TRBV5-1 with TRBJ2-3, with D unclear. V shed 4 bases and J shed 4 bases, with 13 bases lying between them. Germline loops: CDR1 SGHRS, CDR2 YFSETQ. CDR3 length equals 14 residues. CDR3 protein: CASSPQVSSDTQYF. The CDR3 bases are TGCGCCAGCAGCCCCCAGGTTTCGTCAGATACGCAGTATTTT.

This clonotype has only a few counts. This chain uses TRBV6-5 with TRBJ2-1, with D unresolved. V gave up 3 bases and J gave up 0 bases, with 12 bases separating them. CDR1 MNHEY and CDR2 SVGAGI come from the germline V gene. The length of the CDR3 is 16 residues. CDR3 DNA sequence: TGTGCCAGCAGTTATTCGCCACGGATCTCCTACAATGAGCAGTTCTTC. Residues: CASSYSPRISYNEQFF.

This clonotype was recorded at least ten times. V and J are TRBV7-2 and TRBJ2-3; D possibly corresponds to TRBD1 (5 bases). The germline V gene has CDR1 SGHTA and CDR2 FQGNSA. Trimming took off 4 bases at V and 4 bases at J, with 9 bases between the two ends. The CDR3 spans 13 residues. CDR3 bases: TGTGCCAGCAGCTCCAGGGTCCCAGATACGCAGTATTTT. Residues: CASSSRVPDTQYF.

This clonotype was observed a handful of times. The chain couples TRBV7-8 to TRBJ1-5; D unclear. Germline values: CDR1 SGHVS, CDR2 FQNEAQ. V was trimmed by 3 bases and J by 3 bases, leaving 12 bases between them. The length of the CDR3 is 15 residues. This CDR3 reads CASSFGVLINQPQHF. The DNA for the CDR3 is TGTGCCAGCAGCTTTGGGGTCCTCATCAATCAGCCCCAGCATTTT.

V gene TRBV29-1 combines with J gene TRBJ2-7; no firm D call. CDR3 size: 12 residues. Germline V gene sequence: CDR1 SQVTM, CDR2 ANQGSEA. The V end was cut by 4 bases, the J end by 0 bases, with 7 bases between. CDR3 amino acids: CSVGVLSYEQYF. The CDR3 DNA follows: TGCAGCGTTGGGGTTCTCTCCTACGAGCAGTACTTC.

This clonotype was counted only a few times. The chain recombines TRBV10-3 with TRBJ1-2; possibly TRBD1 for D (6 bases). Trimming took off 10 bases at V and 3 bases at J, with 12 bases between the two ends. Germline V gene sequence: CDR1 ENHRY, CDR2 SYGVKD. The CDR3 is 12 amino acids. The CDR3 sequence: CATGSGDYGYTF. The CDR3 DNA reads as TGTGCCACAGGGTCAGGGGACTATGGCTACACCTTC.